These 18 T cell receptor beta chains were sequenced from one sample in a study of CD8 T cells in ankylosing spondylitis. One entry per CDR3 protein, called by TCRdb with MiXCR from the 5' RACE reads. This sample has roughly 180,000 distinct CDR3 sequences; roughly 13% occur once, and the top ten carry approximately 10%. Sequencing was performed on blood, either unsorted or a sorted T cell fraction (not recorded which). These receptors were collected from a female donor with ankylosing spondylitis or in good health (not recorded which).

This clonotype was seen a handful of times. CDR3 nucleotide sequence: TGTGCCAGTAGCTACGGGGGCCTCCAAGAGACCCAGTACTTC. Translating gives CASSYGGLQETQYF. The J gene is TRBJ2-5, the V gene TRBV19; TRBD1 or TRBD2 may be the D gene (6 bases each). V lost 6 bases and J 1 base, leaving 12 bases between the germline ends. Germline V gene lookup returns CDR1 LNHDA and CDR2 SQIVND (reference sequence). The CDR3 runs to 14 residues.

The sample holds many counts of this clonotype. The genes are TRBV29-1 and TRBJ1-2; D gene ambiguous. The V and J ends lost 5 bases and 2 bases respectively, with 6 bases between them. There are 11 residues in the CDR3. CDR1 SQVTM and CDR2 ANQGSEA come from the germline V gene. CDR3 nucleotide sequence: TGCAGCGTTCGTCAGAACTATGGCTACACCTTC. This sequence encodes CSVRQNYGYTF. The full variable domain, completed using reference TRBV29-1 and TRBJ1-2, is SAVISQKPSRDICQRGTSLTIQCQVDSQVTMMFWYRQQPGQSLTLIATANQGSEATYESGFVIDKFPISRPNLTFSTLTVSNMSPEDSSIYLCSVRQNYGYTFGSGTRLTVV.

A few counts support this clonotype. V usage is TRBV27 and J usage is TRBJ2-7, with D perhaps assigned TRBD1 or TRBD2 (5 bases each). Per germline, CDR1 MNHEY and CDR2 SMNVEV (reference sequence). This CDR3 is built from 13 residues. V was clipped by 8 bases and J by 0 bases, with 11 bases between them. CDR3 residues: CASGTESSYEQYF. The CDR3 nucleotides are TGTGCCAGCGGGACCGAGAGCTCCTACGAGCAGTACTTC.

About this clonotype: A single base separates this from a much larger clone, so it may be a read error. Here the CDR3 reads CASSFPSDETQYF. Here the CDR3 DNA reads TGCGCCAGCAGCTTCCCTAGCGACGAGACCCAGTACTTC. The rearrangement joins TRBV5-1 to TRBJ2-5; weak D call: TRBD2 (6 bases). Looked up from germline, CDR1 is SGHRS and CDR2 is YFSETQ. The CDR3 totals 13 residues. V was shortened by 2 bases and J by 5 bases, with 10 bases between the two germline ends.

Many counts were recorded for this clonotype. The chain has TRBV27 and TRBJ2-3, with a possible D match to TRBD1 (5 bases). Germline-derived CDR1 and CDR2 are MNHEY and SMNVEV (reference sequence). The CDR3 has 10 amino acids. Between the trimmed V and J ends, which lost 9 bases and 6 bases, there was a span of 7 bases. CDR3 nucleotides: TGTGCCAGTTCAGGGGATACGCAGTATTTT. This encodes CASSGDTQYF.

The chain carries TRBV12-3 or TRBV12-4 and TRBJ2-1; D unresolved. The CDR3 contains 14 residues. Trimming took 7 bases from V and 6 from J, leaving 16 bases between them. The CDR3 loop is CASTFPPGANEQFF. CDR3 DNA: TGTGCCAGCACTTTTCCCCCAGGAGCCAATGAGCAGTTCTTC.

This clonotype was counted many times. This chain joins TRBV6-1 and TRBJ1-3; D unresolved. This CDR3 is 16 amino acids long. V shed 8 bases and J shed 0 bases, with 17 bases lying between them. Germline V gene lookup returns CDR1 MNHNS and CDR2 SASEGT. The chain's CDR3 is CASGSGDFSSGNTIYF. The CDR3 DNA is TGTGCCAGCGGGAGTGGGGATTTCTCCTCTGGAAACACCATATATTTT.

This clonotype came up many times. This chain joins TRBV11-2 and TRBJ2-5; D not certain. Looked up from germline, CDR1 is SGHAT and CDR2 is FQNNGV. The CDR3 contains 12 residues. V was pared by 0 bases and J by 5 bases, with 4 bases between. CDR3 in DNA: TGTGCCAGCAGCTTAGATGGCGAGACCCAGTACTTC. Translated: CASSLDGETQYF.

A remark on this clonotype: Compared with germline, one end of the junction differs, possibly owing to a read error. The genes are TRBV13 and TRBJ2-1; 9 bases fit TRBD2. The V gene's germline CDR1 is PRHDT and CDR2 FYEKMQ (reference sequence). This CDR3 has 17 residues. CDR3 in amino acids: CASSASPGTSIHNGQFF. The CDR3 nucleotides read TGTGCCAGCAGCGCCTCTCCCGGGACTAGCATCCACAATGGGCAGTTCTTC.

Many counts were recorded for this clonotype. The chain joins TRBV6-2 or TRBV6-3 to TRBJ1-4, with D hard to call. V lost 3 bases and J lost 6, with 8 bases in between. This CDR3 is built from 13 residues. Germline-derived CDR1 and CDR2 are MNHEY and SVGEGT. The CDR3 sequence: CASSYQGHEKLFF. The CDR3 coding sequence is TGTGCCAGCAGTTATCAAGGGCATGAAAAACTGTTTTTT.

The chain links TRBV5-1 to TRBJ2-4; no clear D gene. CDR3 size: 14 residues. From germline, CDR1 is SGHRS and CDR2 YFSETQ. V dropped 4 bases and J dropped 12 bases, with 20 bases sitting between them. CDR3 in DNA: TGCGCCAGCAGCCCGGGCCTATGGGGTTCAGCTCAGTACTTC. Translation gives CASSPGLWGSAQYF.

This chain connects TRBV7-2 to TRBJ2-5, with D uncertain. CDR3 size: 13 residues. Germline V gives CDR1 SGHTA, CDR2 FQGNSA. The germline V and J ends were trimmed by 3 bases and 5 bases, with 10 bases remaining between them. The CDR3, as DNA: TGTGCCAGCAGCTTTGCCCAAGTGGAGACCCAGTACTTC. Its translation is CASSFAQVETQYF.

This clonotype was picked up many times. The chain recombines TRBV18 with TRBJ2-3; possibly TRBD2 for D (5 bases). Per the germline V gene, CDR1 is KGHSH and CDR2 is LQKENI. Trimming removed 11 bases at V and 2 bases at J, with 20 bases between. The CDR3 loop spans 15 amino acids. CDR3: CACSKEDSLTDTQYF. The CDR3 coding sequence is TGTGCCTGTTCAAAAGAGGACTCTCTCACAGATACGCAGTATTTT. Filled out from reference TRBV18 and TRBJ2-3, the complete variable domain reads NAGVMQNPRHLVRRRGQEARLRCSPMKGHSHVYWYRQLPEEGLKFMVYLQKENIIDESGMPKERFSAEFPKEGPSILRIQQVVRGDSAAYFCACSKEDSLTDTQYFGPGTRLTVL.

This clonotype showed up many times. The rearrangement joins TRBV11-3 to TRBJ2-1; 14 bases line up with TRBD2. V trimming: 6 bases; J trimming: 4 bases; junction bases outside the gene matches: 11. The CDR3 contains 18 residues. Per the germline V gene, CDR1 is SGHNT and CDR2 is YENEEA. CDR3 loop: CASSPTGTSGRGYNEQFF. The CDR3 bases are TGTGCCAGCAGTCCAACCGGGACTAGCGGGAGAGGGTACAATGAGCAGTTCTTC.

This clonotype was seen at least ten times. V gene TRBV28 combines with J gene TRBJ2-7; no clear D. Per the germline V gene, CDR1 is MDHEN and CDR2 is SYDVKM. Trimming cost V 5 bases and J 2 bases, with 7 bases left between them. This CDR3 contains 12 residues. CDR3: CASSTPTYEQYF. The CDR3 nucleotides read TGTGCCAGCAGTACCCCAACCTACGAGCAGTACTTC.

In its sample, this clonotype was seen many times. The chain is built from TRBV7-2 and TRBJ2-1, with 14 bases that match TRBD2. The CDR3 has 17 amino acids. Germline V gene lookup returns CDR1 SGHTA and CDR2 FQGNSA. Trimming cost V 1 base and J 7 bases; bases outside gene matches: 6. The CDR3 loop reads CASSLGLAGGLLNEQFF. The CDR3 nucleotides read TGTGCCAGCAGCTTAGGACTAGCGGGAGGGCTTCTTAATGAGCAGTTCTTC.

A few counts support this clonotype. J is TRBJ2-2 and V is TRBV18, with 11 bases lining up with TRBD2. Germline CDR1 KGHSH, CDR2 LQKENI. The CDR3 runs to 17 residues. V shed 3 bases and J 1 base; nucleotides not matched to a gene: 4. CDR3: CASSPSSGRQNTGELFF. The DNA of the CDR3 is TGTGCCAGCTCACCCTCTAGCGGGAGGCAGAACACCGGGGAGCTGTTTTTT.

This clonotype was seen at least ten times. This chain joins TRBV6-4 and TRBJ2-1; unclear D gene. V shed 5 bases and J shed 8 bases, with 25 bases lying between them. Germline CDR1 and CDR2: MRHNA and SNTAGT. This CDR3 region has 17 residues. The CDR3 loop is CASSSRLGFSTVDEQFF. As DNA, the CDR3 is TGTGCCAGCAGTTCAAGGCTCGGTTTCTCAACCGTCGATGAGCAGTTCTTC.